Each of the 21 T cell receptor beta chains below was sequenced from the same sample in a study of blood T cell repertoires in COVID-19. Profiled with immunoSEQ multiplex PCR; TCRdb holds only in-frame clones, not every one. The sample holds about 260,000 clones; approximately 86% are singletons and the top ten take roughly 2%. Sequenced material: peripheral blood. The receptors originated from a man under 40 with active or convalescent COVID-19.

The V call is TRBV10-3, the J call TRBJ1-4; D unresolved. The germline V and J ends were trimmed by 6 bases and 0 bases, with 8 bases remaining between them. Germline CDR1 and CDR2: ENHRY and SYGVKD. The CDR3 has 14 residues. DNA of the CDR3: TGTGCCATCAGCCCGGGGTCAACTAATGAAAAACTGTTTTTT. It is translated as CAISPGSTNEKLFF.

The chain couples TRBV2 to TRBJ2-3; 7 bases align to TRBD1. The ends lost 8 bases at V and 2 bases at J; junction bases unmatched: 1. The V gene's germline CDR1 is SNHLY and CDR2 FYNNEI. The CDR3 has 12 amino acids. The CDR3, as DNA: TGTGCCAGCGGGACAGCCACAGATACGCAGTATTTT. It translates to CASGTATDTQYF. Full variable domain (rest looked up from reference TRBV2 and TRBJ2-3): EPEVTQTPSHQVTQMGQEVILRCVPISNHLYFYWYRQILGQKVEFLVSFYNNEISEKSEIFDDQFSVERPDGSNFTLKIRSTKLEDSAMYFCASGTATDTQYFGPGTRLTVL.

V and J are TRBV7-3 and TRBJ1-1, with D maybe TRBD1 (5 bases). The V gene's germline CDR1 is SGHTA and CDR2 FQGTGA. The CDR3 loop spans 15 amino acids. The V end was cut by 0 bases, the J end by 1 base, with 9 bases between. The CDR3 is CASSLTSGPNTEAFF. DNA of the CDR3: TGTGCCAGCAGCTTAACGTCAGGGCCGAACACTGAAGCTTTCTTT.

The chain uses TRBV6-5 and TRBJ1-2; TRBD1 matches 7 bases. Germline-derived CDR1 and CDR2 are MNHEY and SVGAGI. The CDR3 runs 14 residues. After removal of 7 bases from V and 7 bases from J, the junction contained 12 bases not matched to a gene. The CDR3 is CASIPIEGAGGYTF. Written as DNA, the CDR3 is TGTGCCAGCATCCCCATTGAGGGGGCAGGTGGCTACACCTTC.

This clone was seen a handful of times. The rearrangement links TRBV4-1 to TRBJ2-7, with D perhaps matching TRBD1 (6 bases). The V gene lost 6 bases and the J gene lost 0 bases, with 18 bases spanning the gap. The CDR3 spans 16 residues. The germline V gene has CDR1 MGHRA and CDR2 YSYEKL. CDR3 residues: CASSPYRGQTSYEQYF. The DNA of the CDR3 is TGCGCCAGCAGTCCCTATAGAGGACAGACCTCCTACGAGCAGTACTTC.

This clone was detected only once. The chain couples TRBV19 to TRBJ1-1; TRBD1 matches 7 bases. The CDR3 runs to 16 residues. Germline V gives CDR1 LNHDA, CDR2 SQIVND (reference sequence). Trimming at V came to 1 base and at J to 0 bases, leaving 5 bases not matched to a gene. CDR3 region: CASSIATTGMNTEAFF. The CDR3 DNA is TGTGCCAGTAGTATAGCTACGACAGGGATGAACACTGAAGCTTTCTTT.

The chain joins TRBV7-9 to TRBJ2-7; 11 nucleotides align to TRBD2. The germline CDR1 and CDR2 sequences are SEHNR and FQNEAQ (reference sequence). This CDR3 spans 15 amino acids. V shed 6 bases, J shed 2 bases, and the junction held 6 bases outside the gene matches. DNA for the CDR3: TGTGCCAGCAGTCTAACTAGCGGGGGACCCTACGAGCAGTACTTC. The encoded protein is CASSLTSGGPYEQYF.

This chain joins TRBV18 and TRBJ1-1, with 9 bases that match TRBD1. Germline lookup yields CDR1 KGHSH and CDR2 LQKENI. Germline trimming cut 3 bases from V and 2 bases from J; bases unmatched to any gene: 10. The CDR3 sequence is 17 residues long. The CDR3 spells CASSPVLPGQGNTEAFF. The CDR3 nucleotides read TGTGCCAGCTCACCTGTACTTCCGGGACAGGGAAACACTGAAGCTTTCTTT.

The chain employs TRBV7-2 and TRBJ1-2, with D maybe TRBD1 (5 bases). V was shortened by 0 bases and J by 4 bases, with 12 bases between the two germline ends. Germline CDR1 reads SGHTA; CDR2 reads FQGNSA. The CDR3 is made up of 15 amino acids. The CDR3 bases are TGTGCCAGCAGCTTAGCGTATCGGGGGTTCTATGGCTACACCTTC. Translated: CASSLAYRGFYGYTF.

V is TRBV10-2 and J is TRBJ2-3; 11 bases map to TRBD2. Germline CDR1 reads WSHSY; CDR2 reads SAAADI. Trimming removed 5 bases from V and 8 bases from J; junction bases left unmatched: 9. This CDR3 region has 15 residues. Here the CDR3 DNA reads TGCGCCAGCAGTACCGGGACTAGCGGTCCGCCTACGCAGTATTTT. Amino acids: CASSTGTSGPPTQYF.

The CDR3 DNA reads as TGTGCCAGCAGTGAACAGATTAAGGGACAGGGGGCGGCTTTCTTT. It specifies CASSEQIKGQGAAFF. This rearrangement joins TRBV6-1 to TRBJ1-1; 12 nucleotides line up with TRBD1. The CDR3 is 15 amino acids. From germline, CDR1 is MNHNS and CDR2 SASEGT. The V and J ends lost 2 bases and 11 bases, in that order; junction bases with no gene match: 9.

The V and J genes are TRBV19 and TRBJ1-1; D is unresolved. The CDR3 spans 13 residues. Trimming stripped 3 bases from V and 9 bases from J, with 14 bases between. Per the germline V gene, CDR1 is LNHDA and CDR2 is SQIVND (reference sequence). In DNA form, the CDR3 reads TGTGCCAGTAGTATTGGTTCTTTGGCCCAAGCTTTCTTT. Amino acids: CASSIGSLAQAFF.

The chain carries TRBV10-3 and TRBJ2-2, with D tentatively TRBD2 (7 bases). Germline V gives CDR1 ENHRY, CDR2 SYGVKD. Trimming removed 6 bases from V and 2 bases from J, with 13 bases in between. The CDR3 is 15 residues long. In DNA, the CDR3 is TGTGCCATCAGCGGCGGGGGCCCTAACACCGGGGAGCTGTTTTTT. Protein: CAISGGGPNTGELFF.

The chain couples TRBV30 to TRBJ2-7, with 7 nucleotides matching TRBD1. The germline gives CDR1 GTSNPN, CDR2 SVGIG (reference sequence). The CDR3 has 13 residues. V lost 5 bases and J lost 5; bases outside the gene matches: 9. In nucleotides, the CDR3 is TGTGCCTGGCAGACAGGGTCCGGGAACGAGCAGTACTTC. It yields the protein CAWQTGSGNEQYF.

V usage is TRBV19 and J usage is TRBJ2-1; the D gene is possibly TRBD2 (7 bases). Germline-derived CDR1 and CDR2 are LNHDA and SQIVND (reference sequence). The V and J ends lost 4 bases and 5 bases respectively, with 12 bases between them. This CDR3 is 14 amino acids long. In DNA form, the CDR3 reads TGTGCCAGTAGTAATCGGGGGGCTAACAATGAGCAGTTCTTC. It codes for CASSNRGANNEQFF.

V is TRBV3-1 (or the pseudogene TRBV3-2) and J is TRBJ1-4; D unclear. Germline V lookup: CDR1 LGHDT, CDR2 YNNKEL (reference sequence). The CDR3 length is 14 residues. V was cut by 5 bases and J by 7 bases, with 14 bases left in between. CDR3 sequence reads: CASSTRSGPEKLFF. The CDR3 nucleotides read TGTGCCAGCAGCACCAGGTCCGGTCCTGAAAAACTGTTTTTT.

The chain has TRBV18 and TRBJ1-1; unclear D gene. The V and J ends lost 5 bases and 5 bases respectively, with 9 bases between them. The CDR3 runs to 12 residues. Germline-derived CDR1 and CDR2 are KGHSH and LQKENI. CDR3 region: CASSGVRTEAFF. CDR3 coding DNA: TGTGCCAGCTCAGGAGTGCGGACTGAAGCTTTCTTT.

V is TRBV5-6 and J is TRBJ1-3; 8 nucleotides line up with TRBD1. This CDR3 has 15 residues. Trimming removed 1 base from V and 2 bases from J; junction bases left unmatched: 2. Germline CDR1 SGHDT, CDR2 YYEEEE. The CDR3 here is CASSLSTGAGNTIYF. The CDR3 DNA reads TGTGCCAGCAGCTTGTCGACAGGGGCTGGAAACACCATATATTTT.

The CDR3 nucleotides are TGCGCCAGCAGCTCAGATCAAGCCAAAAACATTCAGTACTTC. Translated: CASSSDQAKNIQYF. V gene TRBV5-1 combines with J gene TRBJ2-4; no clear D. The ends were cut back, 3 bases at V and 0 bases at J, with 7 bases in the middle. The CDR3 runs 14 residues. Germline values: CDR1 SGHRS, CDR2 YFSETQ.

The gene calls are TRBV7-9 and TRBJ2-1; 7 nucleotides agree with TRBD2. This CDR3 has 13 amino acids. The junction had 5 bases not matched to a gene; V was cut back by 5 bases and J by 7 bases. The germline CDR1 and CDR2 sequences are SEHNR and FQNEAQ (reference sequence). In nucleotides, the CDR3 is TGTGCCAGCAGCCCAGCGGGACGTAATGAGCAGTTCTTC. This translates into CASSPAGRNEQFF.

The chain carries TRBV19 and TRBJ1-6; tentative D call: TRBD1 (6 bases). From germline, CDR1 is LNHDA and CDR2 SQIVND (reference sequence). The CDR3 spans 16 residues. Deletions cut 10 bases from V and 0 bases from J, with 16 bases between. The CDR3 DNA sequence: TGTGCCACTGGGGGCCGCCAGGGCTCCTATAATTCACCCCTCCACTTT. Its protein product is CATGGRQGSYNSPLHF.